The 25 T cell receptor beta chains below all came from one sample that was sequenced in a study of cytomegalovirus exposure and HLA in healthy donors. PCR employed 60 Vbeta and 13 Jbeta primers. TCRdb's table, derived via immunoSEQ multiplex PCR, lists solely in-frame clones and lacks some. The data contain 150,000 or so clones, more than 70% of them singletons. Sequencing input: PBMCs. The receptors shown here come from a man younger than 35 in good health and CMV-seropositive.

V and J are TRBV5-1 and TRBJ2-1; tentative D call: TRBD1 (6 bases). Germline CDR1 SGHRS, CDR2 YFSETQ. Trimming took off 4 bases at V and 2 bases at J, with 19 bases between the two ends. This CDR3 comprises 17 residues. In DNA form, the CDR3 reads TGCGCCAGCAGCGCGTTGCCAGGGGTAACTCCCTACAATGAGCAGTTCTTC. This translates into CASSALPGVTPYNEQFF.

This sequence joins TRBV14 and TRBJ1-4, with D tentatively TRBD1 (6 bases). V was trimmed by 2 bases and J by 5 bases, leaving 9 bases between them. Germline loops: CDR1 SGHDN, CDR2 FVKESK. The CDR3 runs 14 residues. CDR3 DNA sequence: TGTGCCAGCAGCCAATACAGGGCGAATGAAAAACTGTTTTTT. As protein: CASSQYRANEKLFF.

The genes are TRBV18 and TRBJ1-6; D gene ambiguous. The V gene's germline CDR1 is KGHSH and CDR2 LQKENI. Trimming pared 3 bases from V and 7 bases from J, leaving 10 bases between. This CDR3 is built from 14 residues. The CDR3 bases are TGTGCCAGCTCACCGCAAGTAGAGAATTCACCCCTCCACTTT. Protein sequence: CASSPQVENSPLHF. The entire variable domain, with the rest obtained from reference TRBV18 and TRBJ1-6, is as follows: NAGVMQNPRHLVRRRGQEARLRCSPMKGHSHVYWYRQLPEEGLKFMVYLQKENIIDESGMPKERFSAEFPKEGPSILRIQQVVRGDSAAYFCASSPQVENSPLHFGNGTRLTVT.

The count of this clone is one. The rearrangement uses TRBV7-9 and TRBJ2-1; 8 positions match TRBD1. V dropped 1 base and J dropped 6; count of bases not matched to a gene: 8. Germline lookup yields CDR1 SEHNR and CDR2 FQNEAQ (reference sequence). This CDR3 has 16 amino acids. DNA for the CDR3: TGTGCCAGCAGCTTAGAAGGACAGGGTTGGACCAATGAGCAGTTCTTC. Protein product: CASSLEGQGWTNEQFF. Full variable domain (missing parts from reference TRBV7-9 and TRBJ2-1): DTGVSQNPRHKITKRGQNVTFRCDPISEHNRLYWYRQTLGQGPEFLTYFQNEAQLEKSRLLSDRFSAERPKGSFSTLEIQRTEQGDSAMYLCASSLEGQGWTNEQFFGPGTRLTVL.

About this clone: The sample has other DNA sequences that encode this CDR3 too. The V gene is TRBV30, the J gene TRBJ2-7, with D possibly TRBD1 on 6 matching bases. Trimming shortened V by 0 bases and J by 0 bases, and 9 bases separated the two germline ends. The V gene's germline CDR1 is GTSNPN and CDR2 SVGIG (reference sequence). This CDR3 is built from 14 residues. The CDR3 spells CAWSVGGYSYEQYF. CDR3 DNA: TGTGCCTGGAGTGTTGGGGGCTACTCCTACGAGCAGTACTTC.

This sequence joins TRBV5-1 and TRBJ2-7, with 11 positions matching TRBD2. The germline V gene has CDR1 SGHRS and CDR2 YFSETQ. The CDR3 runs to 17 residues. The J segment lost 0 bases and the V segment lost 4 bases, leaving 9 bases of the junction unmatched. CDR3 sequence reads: CASSGWTSGLNSYEQYF. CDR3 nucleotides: TGCGCCAGCAGCGGATGGACTAGCGGGCTTAACTCCTACGAGCAGTACTTC.

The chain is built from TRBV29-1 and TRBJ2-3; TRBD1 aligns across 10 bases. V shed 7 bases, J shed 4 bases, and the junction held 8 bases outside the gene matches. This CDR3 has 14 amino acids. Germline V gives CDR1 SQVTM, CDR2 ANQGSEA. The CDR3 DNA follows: TGCAGCGCCTACGGGACAGGGGCTCCAGATACGCAGTATTTT. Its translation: CSAYGTGAPDTQYF.

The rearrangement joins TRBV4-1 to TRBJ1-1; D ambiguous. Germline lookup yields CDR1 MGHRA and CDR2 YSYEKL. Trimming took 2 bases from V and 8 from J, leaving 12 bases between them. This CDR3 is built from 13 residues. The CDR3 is CASSQSRNTEAFF. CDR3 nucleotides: TGCGCCAGCAGCCAAAGCAGGAATACGGAAGCTTTCTTT.

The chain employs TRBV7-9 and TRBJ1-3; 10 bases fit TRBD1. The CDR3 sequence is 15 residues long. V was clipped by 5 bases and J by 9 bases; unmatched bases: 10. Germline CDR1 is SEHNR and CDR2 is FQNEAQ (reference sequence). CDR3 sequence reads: CASSLLGQGSTTIYF. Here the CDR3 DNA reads TGTGCCAGCAGCCTACTGGGACAGGGGAGTACCACCATATATTTT. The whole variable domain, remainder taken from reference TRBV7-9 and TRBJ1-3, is DTGVSQNPRHKITKRGQNVTFRCDPISEHNRLYWYRQTLGQGPEFLTYFQNEAQLEKSRLLSDRFSAERPKGSFSTLEIQRTEQGDSAMYLCASSLLGQGSTTIYFGEGSWLTVV.

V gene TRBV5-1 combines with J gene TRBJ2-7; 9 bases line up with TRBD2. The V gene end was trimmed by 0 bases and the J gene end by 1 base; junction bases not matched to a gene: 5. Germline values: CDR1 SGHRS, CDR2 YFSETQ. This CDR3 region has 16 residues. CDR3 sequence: CASSLVGTSPSYEQYF. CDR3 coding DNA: TGCGCCAGCAGCTTGGTAGGGACTAGCCCGTCCTACGAGCAGTACTTC.

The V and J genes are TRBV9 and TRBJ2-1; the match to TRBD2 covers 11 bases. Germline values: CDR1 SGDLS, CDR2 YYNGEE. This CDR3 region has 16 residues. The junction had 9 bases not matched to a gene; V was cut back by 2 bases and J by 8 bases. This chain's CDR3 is CASSVPTSGIRDEQFF. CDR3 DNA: TGTGCCAGCAGCGTCCCGACTAGCGGGATCCGAGATGAGCAGTTCTTC.

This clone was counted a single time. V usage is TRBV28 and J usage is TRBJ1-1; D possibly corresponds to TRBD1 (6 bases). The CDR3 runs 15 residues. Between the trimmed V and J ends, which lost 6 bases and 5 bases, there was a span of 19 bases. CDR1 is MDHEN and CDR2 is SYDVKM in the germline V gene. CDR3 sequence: CASRVRQAEGTEAFF. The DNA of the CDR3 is TGTGCCAGCAGAGTGCGACAGGCCGAGGGAACTGAAGCTTTCTTT.

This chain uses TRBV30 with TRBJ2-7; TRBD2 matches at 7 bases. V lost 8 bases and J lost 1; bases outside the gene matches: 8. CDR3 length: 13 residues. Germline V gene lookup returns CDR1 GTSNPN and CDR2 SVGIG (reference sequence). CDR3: CAGGGTVSYEQYF. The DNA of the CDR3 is TGTGCCGGGGGGGGAACAGTGTCCTACGAGCAGTACTTC.

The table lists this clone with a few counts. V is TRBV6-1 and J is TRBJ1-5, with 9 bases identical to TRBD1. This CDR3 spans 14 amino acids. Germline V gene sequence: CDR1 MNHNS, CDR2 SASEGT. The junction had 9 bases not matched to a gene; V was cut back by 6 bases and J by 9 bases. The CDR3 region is CASRGTGFLRPQHF. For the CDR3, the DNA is TGTGCCAGCAGGGGGACAGGGTTTTTACGGCCCCAGCATTTT.

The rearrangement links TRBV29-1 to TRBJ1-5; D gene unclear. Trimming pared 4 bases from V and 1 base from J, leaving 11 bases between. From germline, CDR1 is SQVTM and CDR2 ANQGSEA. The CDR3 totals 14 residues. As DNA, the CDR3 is TGCAGCGTTGGAGGAGGGCGAAGCAATCAGCCCCAGCATTTT. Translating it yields CSVGGGRSNQPQHF.

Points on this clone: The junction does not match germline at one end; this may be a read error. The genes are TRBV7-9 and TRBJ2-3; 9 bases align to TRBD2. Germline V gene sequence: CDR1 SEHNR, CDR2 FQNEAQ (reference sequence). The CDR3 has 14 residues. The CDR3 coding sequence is TGTTCCAGCAGCTTAGCGGGAGTCGCAGATACGCAGTATTTT. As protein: CSSSLAGVADTQYF.

The CDR3 region has the DNA TGTGCCAGCAGTCGCGGGGGGGAGGTGTACAATGAGCAGTTCTTC. Amino acid sequence: CASSRGGEVYNEQFF. The chain employs TRBV6-5 and TRBJ2-1; 9 bases align to TRBD2. The length of the CDR3 is 15 residues. V was clipped by 5 bases and J by 4 bases; unmatched bases: 6. Germline loops: CDR1 MNHEY, CDR2 SVGAGI.

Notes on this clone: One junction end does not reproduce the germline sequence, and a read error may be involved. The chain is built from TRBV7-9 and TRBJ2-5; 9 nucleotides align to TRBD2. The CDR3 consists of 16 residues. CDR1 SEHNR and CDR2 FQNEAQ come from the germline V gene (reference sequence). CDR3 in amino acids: CARSTWTSANQETQYF. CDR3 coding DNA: TGTGCCCGCAGCACGTGGACTAGCGCAAACCAAGAGACCCAGTACTTC. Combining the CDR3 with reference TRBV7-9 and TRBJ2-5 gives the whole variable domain DTGVSQNPRHKITKRGQNVTFRCDPISEHNRLYWYRQTLGQGPEFLTYFQNEAQLEKSRLLSDRFSAERPKGSFSTLEIQRTEQGDSAMYLCARSTWTSANQETQYFGPGTRLLVL.

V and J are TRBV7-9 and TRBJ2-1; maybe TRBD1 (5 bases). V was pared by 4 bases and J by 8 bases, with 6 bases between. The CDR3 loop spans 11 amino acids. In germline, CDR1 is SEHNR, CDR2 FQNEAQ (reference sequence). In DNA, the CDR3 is TGTGCCAGCAGCTGGGGCGATGAGCAGTTCTTC. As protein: CASSWGDEQFF. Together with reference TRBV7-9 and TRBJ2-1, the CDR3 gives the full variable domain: DTGVSQNPRHKITKRGQNVTFRCDPISEHNRLYWYRQTLGQGPEFLTYFQNEAQLEKSRLLSDRFSAERPKGSFSTLEIQRTEQGDSAMYLCASSWGDEQFFGPGTRLTVL.

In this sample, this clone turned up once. The CDR3, as DNA: TGTGCCAGCAGTTTGCTGGGCTCCTCCTATGGCTACACCTTC. Amino acids: CASSLLGSSYGYTF. The J gene is TRBJ1-2, the V gene TRBV28; D is uncertain. The CDR3 length is 14 residues. Germline CDR1 reads MDHEN; CDR2 reads SYDVKM. V lost 3 bases, J lost 4 bases, and 12 bases lay in between.

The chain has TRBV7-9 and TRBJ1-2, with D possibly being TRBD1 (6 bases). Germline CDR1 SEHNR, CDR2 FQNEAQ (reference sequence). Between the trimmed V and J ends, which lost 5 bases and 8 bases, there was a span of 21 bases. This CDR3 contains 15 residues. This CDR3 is CASSQPGQGGRGYTF. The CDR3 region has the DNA TGTGCCAGCAGCCAACCGGGACAAGGAGGAAGAGGCTACACCTTC.

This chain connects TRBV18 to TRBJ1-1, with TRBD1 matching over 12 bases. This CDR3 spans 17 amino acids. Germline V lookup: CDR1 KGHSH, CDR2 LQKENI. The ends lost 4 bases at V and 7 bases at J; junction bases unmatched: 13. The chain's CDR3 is CASSRVPGQGAFGEAFF. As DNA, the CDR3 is TGTGCCAGCTCACGGGTTCCGGGACAGGGGGCGTTTGGTGAAGCTTTCTTT.

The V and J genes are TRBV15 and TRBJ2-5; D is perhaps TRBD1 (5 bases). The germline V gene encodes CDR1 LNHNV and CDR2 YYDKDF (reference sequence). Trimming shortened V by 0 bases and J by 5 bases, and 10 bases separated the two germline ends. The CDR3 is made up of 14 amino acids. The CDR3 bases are TGTGCCACCAGCAGAGAGGAAGGGGTCGAGACCCAGTACTTC. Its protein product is CATSREEGVETQYF.

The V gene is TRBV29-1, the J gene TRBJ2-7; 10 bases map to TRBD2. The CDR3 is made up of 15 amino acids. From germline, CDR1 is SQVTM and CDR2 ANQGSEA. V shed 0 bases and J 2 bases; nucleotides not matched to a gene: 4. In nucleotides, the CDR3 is TGCAGCGTTGAAGATGCACTAGCGGGGACCTACGAGCAGTACTTC. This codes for CSVEDALAGTYEQYF.

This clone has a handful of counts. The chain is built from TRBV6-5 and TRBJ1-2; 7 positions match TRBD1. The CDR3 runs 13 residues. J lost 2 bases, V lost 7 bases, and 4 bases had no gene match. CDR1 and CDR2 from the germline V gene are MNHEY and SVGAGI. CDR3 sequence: CASTGTANYGYTF. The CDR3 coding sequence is TGTGCCAGCACAGGGACAGCCAACTATGGCTACACCTTC.